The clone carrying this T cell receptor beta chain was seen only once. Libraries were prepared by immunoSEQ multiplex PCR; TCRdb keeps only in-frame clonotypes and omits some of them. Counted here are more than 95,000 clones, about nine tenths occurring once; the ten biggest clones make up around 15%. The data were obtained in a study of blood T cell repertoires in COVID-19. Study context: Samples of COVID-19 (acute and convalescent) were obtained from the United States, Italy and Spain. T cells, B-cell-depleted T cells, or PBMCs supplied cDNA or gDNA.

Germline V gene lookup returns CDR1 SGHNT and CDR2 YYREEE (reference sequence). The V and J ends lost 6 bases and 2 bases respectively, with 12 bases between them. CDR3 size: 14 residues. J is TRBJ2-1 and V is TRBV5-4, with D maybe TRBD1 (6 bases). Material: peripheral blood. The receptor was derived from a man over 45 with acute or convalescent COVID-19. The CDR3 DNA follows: TGTGCCAGCACTCAGGACAGTACCTACAATGAGCAGTTCTTC. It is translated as CASTQDSTYNEQFF.